The clone carrying this T cell receptor beta chain appeared once. Its target is unknown. Other DNA sequences in the sample encode the same CDR3. Terminally differentiated effector memory CD45RA+ cells were excluded by CCR7 positive selection of CD45RO-negative cells. This sample stems from a study of shared clonotypes between healthy human individuals. Study-wide findings and caveats: Non-shared clonotypes had lower generation probabilities than those shared by all four donors. In having few donors, the study represented limited genetic and exposure-history diversity. Although depth was large, rarefaction showed that sequencing of the sorted subsets was incomplete.

Profiled with immunoSEQ multiplex PCR; TCRdb holds only in-frame clones, not every one. The data show roughly 2 million clones, roughly 94% seen once. CDR1 and CDR2 (germline): KGHSH, LQKENI. The V segment lost 0 bases and the J segment 2 bases; nucleotides outside the gene matches: 3. There are 15 residues in the CDR3. The chain employs TRBV18 and TRBJ2-7; 8 nucleotides match TRBD1. This TCR derives from a man younger than 35 in good health. Sequenced sample: naive CD8+ T cells sorted from blood. The CDR3 coding sequence is TGTGCCAGCTCACCACCCGGGACAGGCCCCTACGAGCAGTACTTC. It yields the protein CASSPPGTGPYEQYF. Supplemented by reference TRBV18 and TRBJ2-7, the full variable domain reads NAGVMQNPRHLVRRRGQEARLRCSPMKGHSHVYWYRQLPEEGLKFMVYLQKENIIDESGMPKERFSAEFPKEGPSILRIQQVVRGDSAAYFCASSPPGTGPYEQYFGPGTRLTVT.